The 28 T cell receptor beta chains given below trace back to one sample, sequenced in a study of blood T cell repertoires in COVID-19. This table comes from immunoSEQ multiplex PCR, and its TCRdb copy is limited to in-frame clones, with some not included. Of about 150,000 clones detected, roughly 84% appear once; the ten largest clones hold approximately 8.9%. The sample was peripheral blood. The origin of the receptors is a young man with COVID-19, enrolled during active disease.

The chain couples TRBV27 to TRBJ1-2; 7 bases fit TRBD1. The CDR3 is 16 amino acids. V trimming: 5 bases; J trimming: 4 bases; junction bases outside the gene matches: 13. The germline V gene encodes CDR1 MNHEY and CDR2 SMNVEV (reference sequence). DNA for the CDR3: TGTGCCAGCAGTGAGCCCCCCGGGACAGACTTCTATGGCTACACCTTC. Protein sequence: CASSEPPGTDFYGYTF.

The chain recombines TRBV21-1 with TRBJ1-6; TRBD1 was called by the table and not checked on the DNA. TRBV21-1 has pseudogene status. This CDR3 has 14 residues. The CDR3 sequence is CASSIWTGGSPLHF. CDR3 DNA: TGTGCCAGCAGCATCTGGACAGGCGGTTCACCCCTCCACTTT.

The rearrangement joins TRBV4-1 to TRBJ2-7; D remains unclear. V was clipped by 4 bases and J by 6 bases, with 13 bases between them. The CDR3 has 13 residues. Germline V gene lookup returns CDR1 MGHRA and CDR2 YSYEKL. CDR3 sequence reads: CASSPANGPEQYF. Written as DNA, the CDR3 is TGCGCCAGCAGCCCAGCCAATGGGCCCGAGCAGTACTTC.

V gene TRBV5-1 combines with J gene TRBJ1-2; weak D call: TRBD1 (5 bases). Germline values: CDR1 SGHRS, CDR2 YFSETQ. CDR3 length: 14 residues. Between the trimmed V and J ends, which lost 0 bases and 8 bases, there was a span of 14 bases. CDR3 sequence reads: CASSLGSSGGGYTF. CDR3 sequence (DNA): TGCGCCAGCAGCTTGGGGTCCTCCGGGGGAGGCTACACCTTC.

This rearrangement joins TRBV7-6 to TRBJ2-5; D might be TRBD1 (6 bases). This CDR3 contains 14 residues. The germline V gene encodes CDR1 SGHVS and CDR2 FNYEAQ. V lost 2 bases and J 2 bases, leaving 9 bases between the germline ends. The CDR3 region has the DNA TGTGCCAGCAGCTTATCCGGACAGCAAGAGACCCAGTACTTC. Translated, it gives CASSLSGQQETQYF.

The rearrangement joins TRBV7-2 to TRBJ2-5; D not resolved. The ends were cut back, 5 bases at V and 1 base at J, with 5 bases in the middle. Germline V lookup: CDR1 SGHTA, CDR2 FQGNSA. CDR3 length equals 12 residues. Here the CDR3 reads CASSPFQETQYF. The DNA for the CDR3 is TGTGCCAGCAGCCCTTTCCAAGAGACCCAGTACTTC.

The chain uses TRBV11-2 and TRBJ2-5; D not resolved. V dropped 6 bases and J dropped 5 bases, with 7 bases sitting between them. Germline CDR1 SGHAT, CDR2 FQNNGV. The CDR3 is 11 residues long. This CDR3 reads CASRSGETQYF. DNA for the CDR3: TGTGCCAGCAGGTCCGGGGAGACCCAGTACTTC. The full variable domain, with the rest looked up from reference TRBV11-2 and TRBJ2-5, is EAGVAQSPRYKIIEKRQSVAFWCNPISGHATLYWYQQILGQGPKLLIQFQNNGVVDDSQLPKDRFSAERLKGVDSTLKIQPAKLEDSAVYLCASRSGETQYFGPGTRLLVL.

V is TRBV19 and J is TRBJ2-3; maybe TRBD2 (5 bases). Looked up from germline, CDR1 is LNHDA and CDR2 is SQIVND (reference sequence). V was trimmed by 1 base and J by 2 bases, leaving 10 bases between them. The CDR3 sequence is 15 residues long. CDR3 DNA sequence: TGTGCCAGTAGTATAGTAGGCCGGGACACAGATACGCAGTATTTT. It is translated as CASSIVGRDTDTQYF.

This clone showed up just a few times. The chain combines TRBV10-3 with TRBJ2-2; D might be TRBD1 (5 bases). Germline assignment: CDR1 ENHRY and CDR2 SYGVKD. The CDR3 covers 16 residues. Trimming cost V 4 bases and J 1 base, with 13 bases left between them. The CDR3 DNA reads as TGTGCCATCAGTGCTGGGGCAGGGCTGAACACCGGGGAGCTGTTTTTT. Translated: CAISAGAGLNTGELFF.

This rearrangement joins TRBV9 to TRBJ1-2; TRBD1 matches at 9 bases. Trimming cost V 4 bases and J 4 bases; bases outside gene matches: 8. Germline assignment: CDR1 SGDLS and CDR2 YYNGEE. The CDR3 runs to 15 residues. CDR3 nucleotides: TGTGCCAGCAGCCCCCGGGACAGGGCAAGCTATGGCTACACCTTC. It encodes CASSPRDRASYGYTF.

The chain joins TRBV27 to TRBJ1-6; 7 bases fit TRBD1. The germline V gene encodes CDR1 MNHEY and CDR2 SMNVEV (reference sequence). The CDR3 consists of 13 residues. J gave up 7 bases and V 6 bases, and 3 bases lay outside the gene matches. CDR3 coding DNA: TGTGCCAGCAGGGGGACAGAAAATTCACCCCTCCACTTT. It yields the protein CASRGTENSPLHF.

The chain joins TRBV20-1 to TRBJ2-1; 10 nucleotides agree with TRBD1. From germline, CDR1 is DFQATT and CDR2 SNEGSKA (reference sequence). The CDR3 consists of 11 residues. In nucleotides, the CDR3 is TGCAGAGTCATTACGGGGGACAGGGGGTTCTTC. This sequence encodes CRVITGDRGFF.

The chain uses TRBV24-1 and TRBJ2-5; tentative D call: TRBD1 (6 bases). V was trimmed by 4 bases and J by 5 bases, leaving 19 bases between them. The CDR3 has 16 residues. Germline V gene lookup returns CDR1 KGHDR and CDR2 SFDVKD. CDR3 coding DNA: TGTGCCACCAGTGACCCCGAACAGGGAATCGGGGAGACCCAGTACTTC. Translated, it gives CATSDPEQGIGETQYF.

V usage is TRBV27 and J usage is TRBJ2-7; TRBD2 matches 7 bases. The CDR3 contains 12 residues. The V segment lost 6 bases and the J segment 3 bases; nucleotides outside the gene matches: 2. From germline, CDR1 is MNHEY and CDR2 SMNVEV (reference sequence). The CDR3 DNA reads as TGTGCCAGCAGCCCGGGGGGCTACGAGCAGTACTTC. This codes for CASSPGGYEQYF.

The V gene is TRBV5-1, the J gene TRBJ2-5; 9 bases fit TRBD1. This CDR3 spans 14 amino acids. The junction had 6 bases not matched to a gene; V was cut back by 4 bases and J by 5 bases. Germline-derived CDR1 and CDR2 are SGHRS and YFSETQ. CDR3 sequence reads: CASSQRQGEETQYF. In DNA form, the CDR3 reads TGCGCCAGCAGCCAACGACAGGGGGAGGAGACCCAGTACTTC.

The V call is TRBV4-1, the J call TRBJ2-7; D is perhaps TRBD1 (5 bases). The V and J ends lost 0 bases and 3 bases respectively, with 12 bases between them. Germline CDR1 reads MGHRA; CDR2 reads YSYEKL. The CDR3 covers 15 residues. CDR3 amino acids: CASSQEPGQGYEQYF. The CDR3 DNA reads TGCGCCAGCAGCCAAGAACCCGGGCAGGGCTACGAGCAGTACTTC.

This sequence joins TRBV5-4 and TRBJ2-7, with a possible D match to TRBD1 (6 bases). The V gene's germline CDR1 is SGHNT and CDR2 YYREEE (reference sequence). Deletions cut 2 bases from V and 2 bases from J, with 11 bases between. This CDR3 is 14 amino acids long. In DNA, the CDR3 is TGTGCCAGCAGCTTCGATCAGGGGCCCTACGAGCAGTACTTC. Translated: CASSFDQGPYEQYF.

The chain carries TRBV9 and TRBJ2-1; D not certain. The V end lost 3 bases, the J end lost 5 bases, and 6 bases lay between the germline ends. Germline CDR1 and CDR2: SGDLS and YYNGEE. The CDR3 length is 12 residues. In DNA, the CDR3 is TGTGCCAGCAGCGCCGCGAACAATGAGCAGTTCTTC. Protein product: CASSAANNEQFF.

This CDR3 reads CASSLENEQFF. Here the CDR3 DNA reads TGTGCCAGCAGCTTAGAGAATGAGCAGTTCTTC. This rearrangement joins TRBV5-6 to TRBJ2-1; D is uncertain. V lost 2 bases, J lost 7 bases, and 4 bases lay in between. The CDR3 has 11 amino acids. Germline-derived CDR1 and CDR2 are SGHDT and YYEEEE.

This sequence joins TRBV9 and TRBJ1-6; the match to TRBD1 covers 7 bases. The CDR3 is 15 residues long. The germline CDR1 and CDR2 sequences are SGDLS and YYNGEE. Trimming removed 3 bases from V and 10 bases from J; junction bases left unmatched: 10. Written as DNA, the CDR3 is TGTGCCAGCAGCGGTCGGACAGGCAAATCGTCACCCCTCCACTTT. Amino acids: CASSGRTGKSSPLHF.

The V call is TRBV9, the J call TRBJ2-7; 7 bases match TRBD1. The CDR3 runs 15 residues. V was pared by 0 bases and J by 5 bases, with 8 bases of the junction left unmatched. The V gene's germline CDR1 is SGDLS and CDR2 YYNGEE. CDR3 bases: TGTGCCAGCAGCGTAGAGGGGACAGCTCACAACGAGCAGTACTTC. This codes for CASSVEGTAHNEQYF.

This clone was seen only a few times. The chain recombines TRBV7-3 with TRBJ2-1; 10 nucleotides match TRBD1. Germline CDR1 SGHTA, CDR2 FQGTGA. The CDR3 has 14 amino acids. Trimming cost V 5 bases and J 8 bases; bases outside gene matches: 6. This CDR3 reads CASSMGQGWDEQFF. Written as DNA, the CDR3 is TGTGCCAGCAGCATGGGACAGGGGTGGGATGAGCAGTTCTTC.

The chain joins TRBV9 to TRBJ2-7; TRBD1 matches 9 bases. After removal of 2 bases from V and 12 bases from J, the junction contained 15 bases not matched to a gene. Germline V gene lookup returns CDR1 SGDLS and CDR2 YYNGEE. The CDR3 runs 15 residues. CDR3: CASSVLWTGETQLYF. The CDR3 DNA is TGTGCCAGCAGCGTGCTTTGGACAGGGGAAACCCAGCTGTACTTC.

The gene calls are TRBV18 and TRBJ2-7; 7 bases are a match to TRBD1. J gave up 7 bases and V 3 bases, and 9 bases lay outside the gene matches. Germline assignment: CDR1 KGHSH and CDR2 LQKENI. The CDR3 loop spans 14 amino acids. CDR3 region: CASSPGQAEGEQYF. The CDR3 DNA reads TGTGCCAGCTCACCTGGACAGGCCGAAGGGGAGCAGTACTTC.

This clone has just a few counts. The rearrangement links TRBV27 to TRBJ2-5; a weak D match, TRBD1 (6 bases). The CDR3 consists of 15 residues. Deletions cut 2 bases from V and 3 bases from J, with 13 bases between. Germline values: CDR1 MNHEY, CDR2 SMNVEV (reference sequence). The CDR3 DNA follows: TGTGCCAGCAGTTTAACCCGACAGGATAAAGAGACCCAGTACTTC. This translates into CASSLTRQDKETQYF.

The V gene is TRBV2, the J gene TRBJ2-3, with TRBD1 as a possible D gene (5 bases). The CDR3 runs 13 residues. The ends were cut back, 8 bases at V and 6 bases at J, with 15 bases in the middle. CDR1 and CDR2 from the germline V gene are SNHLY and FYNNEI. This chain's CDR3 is CASSWQGADTQYF. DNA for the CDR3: TGTGCCAGCTCCTGGCAAGGGGCGGATACGCAGTATTTT.

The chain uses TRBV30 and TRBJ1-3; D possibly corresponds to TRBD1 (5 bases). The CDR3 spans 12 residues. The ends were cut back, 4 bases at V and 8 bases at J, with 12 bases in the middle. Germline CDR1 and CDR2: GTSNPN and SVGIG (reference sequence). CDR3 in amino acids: CAWKAGGDTIYF. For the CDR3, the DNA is TGTGCCTGGAAGGCCGGGGGAGACACCATATATTTT.

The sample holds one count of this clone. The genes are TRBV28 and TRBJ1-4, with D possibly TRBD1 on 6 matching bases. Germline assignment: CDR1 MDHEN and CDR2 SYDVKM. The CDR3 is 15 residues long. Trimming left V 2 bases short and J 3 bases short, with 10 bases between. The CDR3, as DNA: TGTGCCAGCAGTTTAGGTACAGGGCCTAATGAAAAACTGTTTTTT. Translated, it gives CASSLGTGPNEKLFF.